The 14 T cell receptor beta chains below all came from one sample that was sequenced in a study of CD8+ T cells in alopecia areata. Extraction of RNA preceded its reverse transcription into cDNA, which served as the sequencing template. Libraries were prepared by immunoSEQ multiplex PCR; TCRdb keeps only in-frame clonotypes and omits some of them. Among about 90,000 clones listed, about 40% were seen once. The treatment here: oral pan-JAK inhibitor, 5-10 mg twice daily. The sequencing here drew on CD8+ T cells sorted from blood, taken at week 24, from a patient treated with tofacitinib. The receptors come from a human donor with alopecia areata.

The chain couples TRBV29-1 to TRBJ2-7, with 8 bases fitting TRBD1. V dropped 8 bases and J dropped 7; count of bases not matched to a gene: 13. Germline CDR1 reads SQVTM; CDR2 reads ANQGSEA. The CDR3 has 13 amino acids. CDR3 sequence: CSTTGQVQGEQYF. CDR3 DNA: TGCAGCACTACGGGACAGGTCCAGGGAGAGCAGTACTTC.

The genes are TRBV27 and TRBJ2-5; 7 bases fit TRBD2. CDR3 size: 14 residues. Germline trimming cut 0 bases from V and 5 bases from J; bases unmatched to any gene: 3. CDR1 MNHEY and CDR2 SMNVEV come from the germline V gene (reference sequence). The CDR3 sequence: CASSLSMGGETQYF. Here the CDR3 DNA reads TGTGCCAGCAGTTTATCGATGGGGGGGGAGACCCAGTACTTC.

The genes are TRBV7-9 and TRBJ1-1; D gene unclear. Germline-derived CDR1 and CDR2 are SEHNR and FQNEAQ (reference sequence). The CDR3 loop spans 13 amino acids. The V gene lost 2 bases and the J gene lost 10 bases, with 14 bases spanning the gap. CDR3 sequence: CASSLIYANGAFF. The CDR3 DNA is TGTGCCAGCAGCTTAATTTACGCAAACGGAGCTTTCTTT. Drawing the rest from reference TRBV7-9 and TRBJ1-1, the complete variable domain is DTGVSQNPRHKITKRGQNVTFRCDPISEHNRLYWYRQTLGQGPEFLTYFQNEAQLEKSRLLSDRFSAERPKGSFSTLEIQRTEQGDSAMYLCASSLIYANGAFFGQGTRLTVV.

This clone was seen a single time. The rearrangement uses TRBV5-1 and TRBJ1-4; a weak D match, TRBD1 (5 bases). The CDR3 runs to 13 residues. Trimming pared 4 bases from V and 8 bases from J, leaving 12 bases between. Per germline, CDR1 SGHRS and CDR2 YFSETQ. The CDR3 DNA reads as TGCGCCAGCAGCGAAGGGGTAGGGGAAAAACTGTTTTTT. Protein: CASSEGVGEKLFF.

A single count supports this clone. V gene TRBV11-1 combines with J gene TRBJ1-2, with 9 bases aligning to TRBD1. CDR1 and CDR2 from the germline V gene are SGHAT and FQDESV (reference sequence). V gave up 1 base and J gave up 5 bases; unmatched junction bases: 2. This CDR3 is built from 14 residues. The CDR3 here is CASSLGGTGYGYTF. CDR3 in DNA: TGTGCCAGCAGCTTAGGTGGGACAGGGTATGGCTACACCTTC.

The chain recombines TRBV6-6 with TRBJ2-7; the D is unclear. The germline CDR1 and CDR2 sequences are MNHNY and SVGAGI (reference sequence). This CDR3 contains 11 residues. V dropped 8 bases and J dropped 2 bases, with 7 bases sitting between them. CDR3 nucleotides: TGTGCCAGCGGAACGGCCTACGAGCAGTACTTC. This gives the protein CASGTAYEQYF.

This chain uses TRBV14 with TRBJ2-7; maybe TRBD1 (6 bases). CDR1 SGHDN and CDR2 FVKESK come from the germline V gene. The CDR3 contains 14 residues. Deletions cut 2 bases from V and 1 base from J, with 9 bases between. The CDR3 DNA is TGTGCCAGCAGCCAAACCGGGACATCCTACGAGCAGTACTTC. Protein: CASSQTGTSYEQYF.

This sequence joins TRBV27 and TRBJ2-1, with TRBD2 as a possible D gene (5 bases). Trimming pared 5 bases from V and 6 bases from J, leaving 17 bases between. There are 15 residues in the CDR3. Germline V gene sequence: CDR1 MNHEY, CDR2 SMNVEV (reference sequence). The CDR3 DNA reads as TGTGCCAGCAGTCCCGGGCGAGGGTGGGGCAATGAGCAGTTCTTC. This gives the protein CASSPGRGWGNEQFF.

The chain carries TRBV5-6 and TRBJ1-5; no clear D gene. Per germline, CDR1 SGHDT and CDR2 YYEEEE. This CDR3 region has 14 residues. Trimming took off 0 bases at V and 2 bases at J, with 6 bases between the two ends. The CDR3 DNA sequence: TGTGCCAGCAGCTTGGGGGCAGGCAATCAGCCCCAGCATTTT. Translating gives CASSLGAGNQPQHF.

This clone was counted a few times. This chain joins TRBV4-1 and TRBJ2-7; possible D gene TRBD2, 6 bases. The CDR3 is 17 amino acids. The ends were cut back, 1 base at V and 1 base at J, with 17 bases in the middle. The V gene's germline CDR1 is MGHRA and CDR2 YSYEKL. The CDR3: CASSQAHLADLSYEQYF. The CDR3 nucleotides are TGCGCCAGCAGCCAAGCCCATTTAGCGGACCTTTCCTACGAGCAGTACTTC.

The rearrangement joins TRBV9 to TRBJ2-5; D gene unclear. CDR1 and CDR2 from the germline V gene are SGDLS and YYNGEE. The CDR3 is 16 amino acids. Deletions cut 3 bases from V and 0 bases from J, with 15 bases between. The CDR3 DNA reads as TGTGCCAGCAGCGCGATGGACCATAGGTACCAAGAGACCCAGTACTTC. This encodes CASSAMDHRYQETQYF.

This clone was detected only a few times. V usage is TRBV29-1 and J usage is TRBJ2-2; D call uncertain. V gave up 6 bases and J gave up 4 bases, with 9 bases separating them. Germline V gives CDR1 SQVTM, CDR2 ANQGSEA. CDR3 length: 12 residues. The CDR3: CSVKKGTGELFF. Written as DNA, the CDR3 is TGCAGCGTAAAGAAGGGCACCGGGGAGCTGTTTTTT.

CDR3 nucleotides: TGTGCCAGCAGTTTTAGCGGTTCGGGGGAGCAGTTCTTC. Its translation is CASSFSGSGEQFF. The chain is built from TRBV27 and TRBJ2-1; a weak D match, TRBD2 (6 bases). The CDR3 sequence is 13 residues long. Trimming pared 3 bases from V and 10 bases from J, leaving 13 bases between. Germline V lookup: CDR1 MNHEY, CDR2 SMNVEV (reference sequence).

This clone has more than one count but fewer than ten. The CDR3 DNA reads TGTGCCAGCAGCGTAGCCGGGGGCCACACTGAAGCTTTCTTT. Its translation: CASSVAGGHTEAFF. The gene calls are TRBV9 and TRBJ1-1, with D possibly being TRBD1 (6 bases). The V end was cut by 0 bases, the J end by 3 bases, with 9 bases between. This CDR3 comprises 14 residues. The germline V gene encodes CDR1 SGDLS and CDR2 YYNGEE.